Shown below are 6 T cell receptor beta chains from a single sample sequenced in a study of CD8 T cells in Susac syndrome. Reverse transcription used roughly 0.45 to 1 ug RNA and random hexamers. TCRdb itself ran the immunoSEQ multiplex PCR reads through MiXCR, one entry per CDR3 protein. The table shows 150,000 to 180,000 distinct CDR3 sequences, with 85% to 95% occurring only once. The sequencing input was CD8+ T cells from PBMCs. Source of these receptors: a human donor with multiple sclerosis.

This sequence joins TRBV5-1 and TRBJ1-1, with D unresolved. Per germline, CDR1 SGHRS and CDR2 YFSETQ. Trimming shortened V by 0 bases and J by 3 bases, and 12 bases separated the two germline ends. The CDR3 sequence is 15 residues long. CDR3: CASSLADVRDTEAFF. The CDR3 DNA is TGCGCCAGCAGCTTGGCCGACGTGAGGGACACTGAAGCTTTCTTT.

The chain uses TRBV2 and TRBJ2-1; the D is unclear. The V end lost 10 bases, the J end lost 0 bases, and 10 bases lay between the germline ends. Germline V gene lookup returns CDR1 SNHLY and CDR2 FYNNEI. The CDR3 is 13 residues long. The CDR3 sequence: CAIVVRSYNEQFF. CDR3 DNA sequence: TGTGCCATTGTAGTCCGCTCCTACAATGAGCAGTTCTTC.

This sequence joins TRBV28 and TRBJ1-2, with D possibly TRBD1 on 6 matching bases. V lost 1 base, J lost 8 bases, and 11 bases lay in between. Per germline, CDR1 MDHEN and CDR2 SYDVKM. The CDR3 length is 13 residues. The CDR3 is CASSLLDSWGYTF. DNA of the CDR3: TGTGCCAGCAGTTTATTGGACAGCTGGGGCTACACCTTC.

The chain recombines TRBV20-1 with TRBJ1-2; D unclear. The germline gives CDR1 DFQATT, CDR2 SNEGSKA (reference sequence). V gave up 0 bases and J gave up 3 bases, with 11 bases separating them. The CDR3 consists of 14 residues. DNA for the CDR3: TGCAGTGCTAGAGAGACTTACCTCGACTATGGCTACACCTTC. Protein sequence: CSARETYLDYGYTF.

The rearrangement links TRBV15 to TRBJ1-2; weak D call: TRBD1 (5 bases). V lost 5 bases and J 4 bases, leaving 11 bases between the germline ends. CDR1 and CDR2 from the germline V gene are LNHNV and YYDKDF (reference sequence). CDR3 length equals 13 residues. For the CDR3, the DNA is TGTGCCACCAGCGGGGCCAGCAGCTATGGCTACACCTTC. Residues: CATSGASSYGYTF. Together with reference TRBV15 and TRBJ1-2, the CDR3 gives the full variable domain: DAMVIQNPRYQVTQFGKPVTLSCSQTLNHNVMYWYQQKSSQAPKLLFHYYDKDFNNEADTPDNFQSRRPNTSFCFLDIRSPGLGDTAMYLCATSGASSYGYTFGSGTRLTVV.

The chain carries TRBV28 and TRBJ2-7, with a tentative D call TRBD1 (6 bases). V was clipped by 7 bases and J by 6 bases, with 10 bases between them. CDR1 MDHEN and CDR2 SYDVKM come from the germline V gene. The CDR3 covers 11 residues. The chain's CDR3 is CASKQGPEQYF. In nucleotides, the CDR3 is TGTGCCAGCAAGCAGGGGCCCGAGCAGTACTTC. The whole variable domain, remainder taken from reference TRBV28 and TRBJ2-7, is DVKVTQSSRYLVKRTGEKVFLECVQDMDHENMFWYRQDPGLGLRLIYFSYDVKMKEKGDIPEGYSVSREKKERFSLILESASTNQTSMYLCASKQGPEQYFGPGTRLTVT.